These 6 T cell receptor beta chains were all obtained from the same sample, sequenced in a study of blood T cell repertoires in COVID-19. Libraries were prepared by immunoSEQ multiplex PCR; TCRdb keeps only in-frame clonotypes and omits some of them. The table shows around 76,000 clones, with more than 80% occurring only once. Sequencing was carried out using peripheral blood. The receptors were sampled from a man older than 75 with acute or convalescent COVID-19.

J is TRBJ2-5 and V is TRBV5-4; 8 bases are shared with TRBD2. The J segment lost 5 bases and the V segment lost 0 bases, leaving 9 bases of the junction unmatched. Germline V gene data show CDR1 as SGHNT and CDR2 as YYREEE (reference sequence). This CDR3 region has 16 residues. The CDR3 region is CASSLDGAGGFETQYF. The CDR3 DNA follows: TGTGCCAGCAGCTTGGATGGGGCGGGGGGCTTTGAGACCCAGTACTTC.

The V gene is TRBV2, the J gene TRBJ2-6; TRBD2 matches at 7 bases. CDR1 is SNHLY and CDR2 is FYNNEI in the germline V gene. The V segment lost 3 bases and the J segment 0 bases; nucleotides outside the gene matches: 8. This CDR3 has 18 residues. CDR3 sequence: CASSEGGWTFSGANVLTF. As DNA, the CDR3 is TGTGCCAGCAGTGAGGGAGGGTGGACTTTCTCTGGGGCCAACGTCCTGACTTTC.

The rearrangement joins TRBV7-3 to TRBJ2-3, with a weak D call TRBD2 (5 bases). The CDR3 sequence is 15 residues long. Germline lookup yields CDR1 SGHTA and CDR2 FQGTGA. Trimming removed 0 bases from V and 2 bases from J, with 9 bases in between. The CDR3 loop reads CASSLTRANTDTQYF. The CDR3 DNA is TGTGCCAGCAGCTTAACGCGGGCTAACACAGATACGCAGTATTTT.

The chain has TRBV5-6 and TRBJ2-3, with a tentative D call TRBD2 (6 bases). Germline values: CDR1 SGHDT, CDR2 YYEEEE. The CDR3 spans 15 residues. Deletions cut 4 bases from V and 1 base from J, with 13 bases between. Here the CDR3 reads CASSHSGEGTDTQYF. DNA of the CDR3: TGTGCCAGCAGCCACTCCGGGGAGGGCACAGATACGCAGTATTTT.

The V gene is TRBV21-1, the J gene TRBJ2-5; the listed D gene, TRBD1, was not tested against the DNA. TRBV21-1 is shown as a pseudogene. The CDR3 contains 17 residues. CDR3 coding DNA: TGTGCCAGCAGCTCAAACACGGACAGGGGGCGATCGGAGACCCAGTACTTC. It is translated as CASSSNTDRGRSETQYF.

The rearrangement links TRBV28 to TRBJ2-7, with 10 nucleotides matching TRBD1. V trimming: 4 bases; J trimming: 2 bases; junction bases outside the gene matches: 5. This CDR3 spans 15 amino acids. CDR1 MDHEN and CDR2 SYDVKM come from the germline V gene. The CDR3 reads CASSSTGGGTYEQYF. For the CDR3, the DNA is TGTGCCAGCAGTTCGACAGGGGGCGGGACCTACGAGCAGTACTTC.